The 3 T cell receptor beta chains below were found in one sample sequenced in a study of CD8 T cells in Susac syndrome. Random hexamers were used to reverse transcribe an amount of roughly 0.5 to 1 ug RNA. TCRdb redid the calling of the immunoSEQ multiplex PCR reads with MiXCR, one entry per CDR3 protein. The repertoire holds over 350,000 distinct CDR3 sequences, about 85% seen once, with 0.09% to 0.15% in the top ten. The sample comprised CD8+ T cells from PBMCs. These receptors were obtained from a human donor with multiple sclerosis.

The J gene is TRBJ2-3, the V gene TRBV4-2; 8 bases agree with TRBD2. In germline, CDR1 is LGHNA, CDR2 YNFKEQ. The CDR3 runs 16 residues. J lost 5 bases, V lost 3 bases, and 10 bases had no gene match. CDR3 DNA sequence: TGTGCCAGCAGCCACCCACCCTCAGCGGGAGAAGATACGCAGTATTTT. Translation gives CASSHPPSAGEDTQYF.

This clonotype was recorded once. This chain connects TRBV9 to TRBJ2-7, with 10 bases that match TRBD1. The CDR3 runs to 15 residues. V was pared by 5 bases and J by 6 bases, with 11 bases of the junction left unmatched. The germline V gene encodes CDR1 SGDLS and CDR2 YYNGEE. CDR3 bases: TGTGCCAGCAGTCCCGCTTCGACAGGGGGCCGCGAGCAGTACTTC. Translated, it gives CASSPASTGGREQYF.

The rearrangement uses TRBV29-1 and TRBJ2-7; 12 bases are a match to TRBD2. The CDR3 covers 14 residues. The germline CDR1 and CDR2 sequences are SQVTM and ANQGSEA. V shed 8 bases, J shed 8 bases, and the junction held 13 bases outside the gene matches. CDR3 sequence reads: CSFLMTSGSYKQYF. The CDR3 bases are TGCAGCTTCTTGATGACTAGCGGGAGTTACAAGCAGTACTTC.